Each of the 5 T cell receptor beta chains below was sequenced from the same sample in a study of shared clonotypes between healthy human individuals. Some clones are missing from TCRdb's copy, which holds only in-frame ones; the method was immunoSEQ multiplex PCR. The sample shows roughly 2.6 million clones, about 92% of them seen only once. The source material was naive CD4+ T cells sorted from blood. Subset given: CD45RA+ positively selected. Receptor source: a man aged 18 to 29 in good health.

The chain uses TRBV30 and TRBJ2-3; a possible D gene is TRBD2 (6 bases). Trimming stripped 8 bases from V and 2 bases from J, with 17 bases between. The CDR3 runs to 14 residues. Germline V CDR1 and CDR2: GTSNPN, SVGIG (reference sequence). In DNA, the CDR3 is TGTGCCACCCGCCCAGCGGACTACACAGATACGCAGTATTTT. Encoded protein: CATRPADYTDTQYF.

The chain has TRBV4-1 and TRBJ2-2; 7 bases fit TRBD1. Germline loops: CDR1 MGHRA, CDR2 YSYEKL. CDR3 length: 14 residues. V lost 1 base and J lost 7; bases outside the gene matches: 3. Written as DNA, the CDR3 is TGCGCCAGCAGCCAAGGACAGGGATTCGGGGAGCTGTTTTTT. It encodes CASSQGQGFGELFF.

This chain links TRBV7-9 with TRBJ1-2; D gene unclear. This CDR3 spans 15 amino acids. CDR1 is SEHNR, CDR2 FQNEAQ, per germline (reference sequence). Deletions cut 5 bases from V and 2 bases from J, with 15 bases between. The CDR3 bases are TGTGCCAGCAGCCCCGGAGCCCTCGGAAACTATGGCTACACCTTC. Its protein is CASSPGALGNYGYTF.

The chain has TRBV6-5 and TRBJ2-2; the D gene is possibly TRBD1 (6 bases). Germline assignment: CDR1 MNHEY and CDR2 SVGAGI. The CDR3 loop spans 15 amino acids. Deletions cut 2 bases from V and 6 bases from J, with 13 bases between. The DNA of the CDR3 is TGTGCCAGCAGTTACGGGTGGGGGCTAGCCGGGGAGCTGTTTTTT. Protein sequence: CASSYGWGLAGELFF.

This chain links TRBV30 with TRBJ1-3; maybe TRBD1 (5 bases). The CDR3 runs to 16 residues. V dropped 1 base and J dropped 2 bases, with 15 bases sitting between them. The germline CDR1 and CDR2 sequences are GTSNPN and SVGIG (reference sequence). The CDR3 region is CAWSAYKGLPGNTIYF. The CDR3 DNA reads as TGTGCCTGGAGTGCCTATAAGGGGCTGCCTGGAAACACCATATATTTT.